This T cell receptor (beta chain) is drawn from a study of CD8 T cells in Susac syndrome. Random hexamers served to reverse transcribe roughly 0.45 to 1 ug RNA. One entry per CDR3 protein, called by TCRdb with MiXCR from the immunoSEQ multiplex PCR reads. Among about 180,000 distinct CDR3 sequences listed, 94% were seen once. The germline gives CDR1 KGHSH, CDR2 LQKENI. V lost 4 bases to trimming and J lost 1 base, with 8 bases between them. The CDR3 is made up of 13 amino acids. The sample holds a few counts of this clonotype. The antigen is unknown. Each Susac syndrome patient had definite or probable disease by recently defined criteria. TEMRA cells underwent FACS enrichment and CD8+ and CD4+ T cells underwent negative isolation. Findings of the study overall: CD4+ repertoires of Susac syndrome patients lacked detectable clonal expansion.

The J gene is TRBJ2-7, the V gene TRBV18; tentatively, D is TRBD1 or TRBD2 (5 bases each). This sequence was found in a human donor with Susac syndrome. The sample taken for sequencing was CD4+ T cells from PBMCs. CDR3 nucleotide sequence: TGTGCCAGCTCACGGGACCCGTCCTACGAGCAGTACTTC. Translated: CASSRDPSYEQYF.